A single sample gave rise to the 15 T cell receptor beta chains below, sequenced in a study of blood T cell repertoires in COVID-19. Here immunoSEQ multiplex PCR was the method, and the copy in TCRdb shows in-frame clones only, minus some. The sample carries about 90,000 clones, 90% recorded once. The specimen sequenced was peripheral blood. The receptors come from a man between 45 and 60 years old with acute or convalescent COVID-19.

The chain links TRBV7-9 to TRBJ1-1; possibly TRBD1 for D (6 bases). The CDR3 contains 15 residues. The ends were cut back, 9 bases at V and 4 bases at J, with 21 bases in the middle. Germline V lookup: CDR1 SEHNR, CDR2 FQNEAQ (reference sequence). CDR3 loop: CASRAKQGLGTEAFF. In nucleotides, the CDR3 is TGTGCCAGTCGTGCGAAACAGGGCCTAGGCACTGAAGCTTTCTTT.

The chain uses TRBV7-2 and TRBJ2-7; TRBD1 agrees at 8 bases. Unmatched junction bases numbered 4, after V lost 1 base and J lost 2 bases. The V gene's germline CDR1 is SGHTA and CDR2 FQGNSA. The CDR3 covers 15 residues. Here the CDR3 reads CASSLGRTGPYEQYF. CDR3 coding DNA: TGTGCCAGCAGCTTAGGACGGACAGGGCCCTACGAGCAGTACTTC. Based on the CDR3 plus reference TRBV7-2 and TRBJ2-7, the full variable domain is GAGVSQSPSNKVTEKGKDVELRCDPISGHTALYWYRQSLGQGLEFLIYFQGNSAPDKSGLPSDRFSAERTGGSVSTLTIQRTQQEDSAVYLCASSLGRTGPYEQYFGPGTRLTVT.

CDR3 region: CAWRLQGGGNEKLFF. The DNA of the CDR3 is TGTGCCTGGAGGCTTCAAGGGGGGGGGAATGAAAAACTGTTTTTT. The rearrangement links TRBV30 to TRBJ1-4, with a weak D call TRBD1 (6 bases). In germline, CDR1 is GTSNPN, CDR2 SVGIG (reference sequence). V was cut by 3 bases and J by 5 bases, with 16 bases left in between. This CDR3 has 15 amino acids.

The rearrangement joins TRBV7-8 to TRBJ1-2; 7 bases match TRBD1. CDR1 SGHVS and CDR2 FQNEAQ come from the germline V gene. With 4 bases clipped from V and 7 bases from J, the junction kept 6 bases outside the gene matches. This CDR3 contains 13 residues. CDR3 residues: CASSSGTVLGYTF. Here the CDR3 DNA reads TGTGCCAGCAGCTCCGGGACAGTCCTTGGCTACACCTTC.

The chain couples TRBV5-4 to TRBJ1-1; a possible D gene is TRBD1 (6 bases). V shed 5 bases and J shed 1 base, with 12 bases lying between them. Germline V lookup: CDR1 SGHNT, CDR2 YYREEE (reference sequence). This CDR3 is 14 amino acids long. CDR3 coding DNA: TGTGCCAGCAGTTTAATCAGGGGGAACACTGAAGCTTTCTTT. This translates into CASSLIRGNTEAFF.

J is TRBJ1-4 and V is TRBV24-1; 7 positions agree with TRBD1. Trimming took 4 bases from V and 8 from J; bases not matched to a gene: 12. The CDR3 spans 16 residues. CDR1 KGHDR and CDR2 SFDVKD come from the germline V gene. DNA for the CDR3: TGTGCCACCAGTGAACCACAGGGGCCCCGTGGGGAAAAACTGTTTTTT. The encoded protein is CATSEPQGPRGEKLFF.

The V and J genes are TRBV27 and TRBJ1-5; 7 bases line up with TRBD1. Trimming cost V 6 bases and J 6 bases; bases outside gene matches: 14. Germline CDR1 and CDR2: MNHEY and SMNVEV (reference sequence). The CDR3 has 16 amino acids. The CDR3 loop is CASSVLKTGVRQPQHF. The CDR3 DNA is TGTGCCAGCAGCGTCCTAAAAACAGGGGTTCGTCAGCCCCAGCATTTT.

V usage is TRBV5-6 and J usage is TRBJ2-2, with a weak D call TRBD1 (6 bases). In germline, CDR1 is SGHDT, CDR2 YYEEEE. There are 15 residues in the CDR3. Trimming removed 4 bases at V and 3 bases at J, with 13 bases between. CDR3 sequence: CASSTYTGYTGELFF. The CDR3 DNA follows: TGTGCCAGCAGCACCTATACAGGGTACACCGGGGAGCTGTTTTTT.

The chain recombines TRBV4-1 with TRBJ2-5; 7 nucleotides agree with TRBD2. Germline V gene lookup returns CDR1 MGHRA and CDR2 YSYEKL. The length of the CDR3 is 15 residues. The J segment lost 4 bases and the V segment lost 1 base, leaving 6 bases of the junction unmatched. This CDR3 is CASSQVIAGGETQYF. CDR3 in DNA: TGCGCCAGCAGCCAAGTCATAGCGGGTGGAGAGACCCAGTACTTC.

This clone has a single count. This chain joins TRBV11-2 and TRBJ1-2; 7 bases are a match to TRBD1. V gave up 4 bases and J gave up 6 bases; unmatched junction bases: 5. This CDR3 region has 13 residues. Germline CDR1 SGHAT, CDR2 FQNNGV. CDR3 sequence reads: CASSSLQGHGYTF. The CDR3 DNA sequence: TGTGCCAGCAGCTCATTACAGGGGCATGGCTACACCTTC.

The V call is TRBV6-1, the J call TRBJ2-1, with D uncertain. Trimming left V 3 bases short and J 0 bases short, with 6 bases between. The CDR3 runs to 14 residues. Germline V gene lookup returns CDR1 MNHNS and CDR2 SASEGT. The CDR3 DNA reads TGTGCCAGCAGTGATGGCCGCTCCTACAATGAGCAGTTCTTC. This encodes CASSDGRSYNEQFF.

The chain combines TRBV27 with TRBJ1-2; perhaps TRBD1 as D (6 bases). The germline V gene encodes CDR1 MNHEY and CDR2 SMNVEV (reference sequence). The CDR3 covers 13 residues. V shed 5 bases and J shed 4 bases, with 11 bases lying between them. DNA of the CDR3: TGTGCCAGCAGTGCGACAGGAGGCTATGGCTACACCTTC. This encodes CASSATGGYGYTF.

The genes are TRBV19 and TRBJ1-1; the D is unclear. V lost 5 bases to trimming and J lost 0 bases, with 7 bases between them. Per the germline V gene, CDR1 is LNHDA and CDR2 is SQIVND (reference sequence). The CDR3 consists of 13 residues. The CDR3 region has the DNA TGTGCCAGTAGTGATTCTATGAACACTGAAGCTTTCTTT. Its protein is CASSDSMNTEAFF.

As DNA, the CDR3 is TGTGCCAGCAGCTTATCAGGGGGCGACTCTGAAGCTTTCTTT. Translated: CASSLSGGDSEAFF. The genes are TRBV3-1 (or the pseudogene TRBV3-2) and TRBJ1-1, with TRBD1 identical over 8 bases. CDR3 size: 14 residues. Germline loops: CDR1 LGHDT, CDR2 YNNKEL (reference sequence). The ends lost 5 bases at V and 6 bases at J; junction bases unmatched: 8.

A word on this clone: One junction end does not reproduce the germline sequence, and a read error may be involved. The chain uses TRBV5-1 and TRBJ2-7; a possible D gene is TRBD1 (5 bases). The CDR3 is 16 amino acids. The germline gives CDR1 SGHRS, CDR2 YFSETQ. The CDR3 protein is CASSPLWQGSSHEQYF. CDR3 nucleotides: TGCGCCAGCAGCCCCCTCTGGCAGGGAAGCTCCCACGAGCAGTACTTC.